These 28 T cell receptor beta chains were sequenced from one sample in a study of blood T cell repertoires in COVID-19. Repertoires were generated with immunoSEQ multiplex PCR, while TCRdb's copy carries only in-frame clones and drops some. Of under 200,000 clones in the sample, roughly 86% were seen once. Sequencing was carried out using peripheral blood. The receptors were sampled from a man in his 70s with acute or convalescent COVID-19.

The V gene is TRBV27, the J gene TRBJ1-2; 8 positions agree with TRBD1. The trim removed 4 bases at V and 7 bases at J, leaving 8 bases unmatched. Germline V CDR1 and CDR2: MNHEY, SMNVEV (reference sequence). The CDR3 loop spans 14 amino acids. This CDR3 is CASSYRDRSGGYTF. CDR3 bases: TGTGCCAGCAGTTATCGGGACAGGAGTGGTGGCTACACCTTC.

CDR3 coding DNA: TGTGCCAGCAGTTTATGGGGGCGGGGGAGCACAGATACGCAGTATTTT. Protein: CASSLWGRGSTDTQYF. The rearrangement joins TRBV28 to TRBJ2-3; 7 positions match TRBD2. The CDR3 contains 16 residues. J lost 0 bases, V lost 0 bases, and 3 bases had no gene match. The germline V gene has CDR1 MDHEN and CDR2 SYDVKM.

This clone was seen only once. The CDR3 loop is CASSLSREGTDTQYF. The DNA of the CDR3 is TGTGCCAGCAGTCTCAGCAGGGAAGGCACAGATACGCAGTATTTT. V is TRBV11-2 and J is TRBJ2-3; possible D gene TRBD1, 5 bases. Germline values: CDR1 SGHAT, CDR2 FQNNGV. The germline V and J ends were trimmed by 6 bases and 1 base, with 14 bases remaining between them. The CDR3 has 15 amino acids.

The J gene is TRBJ1-6, the V gene TRBV4-3; D is ambiguous. CDR3 length: 14 amino acids. The V end lost 4 bases, the J end lost 4 bases, and 8 bases lay between the germline ends. Germline V CDR1 and CDR2: LGHNA, YSLEER. The CDR3 DNA reads as TGCGCCAGCAGCCCCGGGGTTTATAATTCACCCCTCCACTTT. This sequence encodes CASSPGVYNSPLHF.

Only a few counts were recorded for this clone. The chain uses TRBV7-6 and TRBJ1-2; 9 nucleotides align to TRBD1. Trimming took 1 base from V and 8 from J; bases not matched to a gene: 17. This CDR3 contains 18 residues. Germline V gene sequence: CDR1 SGHVS, CDR2 FNYEAQ. The CDR3 DNA follows: TGTGCCAGCAGCTTAGGTACCCGGGACAGGGAGAAATTGGGCGGCTACACCTTC. Its protein is CASSLGTRDREKLGGYTF.

The chain combines TRBV2 with TRBJ1-5; D might be TRBD1 (5 bases). V was trimmed by 8 bases and J by 0 bases, leaving 11 bases between them. CDR1 and CDR2 (germline): SNHLY, FYNNEI. The CDR3 covers 14 residues. CDR3 nucleotide sequence: TGTGCCAGCCGACAGTACTATAGCAATCAGCCCCAGCATTTT. Protein product: CASRQYYSNQPQHF.

This clone was detected only once. The chain links TRBV5-1 to TRBJ2-3, with 12 positions matching TRBD2. CDR3 size: 17 residues. V lost 0 bases to trimming and J lost 0 bases; unmatched junction nucleotides: 2. The germline gives CDR1 SGHRS, CDR2 YFSETQ. The CDR3 sequence is CASSLGGTSGSTDTQYF. As DNA, the CDR3 is TGCGCCAGCAGCTTGGGGGGGACTAGCGGGAGCACAGATACGCAGTATTTT. Full variable domain (remainder filled in from reference TRBV5-1 and TRBJ2-3): KAGVTQTPRYLIKTRGQQVTLSCSPISGHRSVSWYQQTPGQGLQFLFEYFSETQRNKGNFPGRFSGRQFSNSRSEMNVSTLELGDSALYLCASSLGGTSGSTDTQYFGPGTRLTVL.

V and J are TRBV18 and TRBJ2-2; 8 bases line up with TRBD1. V was clipped by 1 base and J by 6 bases; unmatched bases: 7. The CDR3 totals 16 residues. Looked up from germline, CDR1 is KGHSH and CDR2 is LQKENI. The CDR3 coding sequence is TGTGCCAGCTCACCACGCTCAGGGGGCGCGTCCGGGGAGCTGTTTTTT. Translated, it gives CASSPRSGGASGELFF. Full variable domain (remainder filled in from reference TRBV18 and TRBJ2-2): NAGVMQNPRHLVRRRGQEARLRCSPMKGHSHVYWYRQLPEEGLKFMVYLQKENIIDESGMPKERFSAEFPKEGPSILRIQQVVRGDSAAYFCASSPRSGGASGELFFGEGSRLTVL.

This sequence joins TRBV18 and TRBJ1-2; D is unresolved. The CDR3 is 17 residues long. Germline CDR1 KGHSH, CDR2 LQKENI. The V gene lost 1 base and the J gene lost 3 bases, with 18 bases spanning the gap. The CDR3 nucleotides are TGTGCCAGCTCACCACAACTAGTTTCTGGGCTCGACTATGGCTACACCTTC. Amino acids: CASSPQLVSGLDYGYTF.

V is TRBV4-1 and J is TRBJ2-7, with D possibly matching TRBD2 (6 bases). V gave up 4 bases and J gave up 1 base, with 20 bases separating them. In germline, CDR1 is MGHRA, CDR2 YSYEKL. This CDR3 comprises 17 residues. CDR3 bases: TGCGCCAGCAGCCGTGAAGGGACTCTAAGAGGATCCTACGAGCAGTACTTC. Amino acids: CASSREGTLRGSYEQYF.

The chain employs TRBV13 and TRBJ2-3; 9 bases are a match to TRBD2. V shed 0 bases, J shed 5 bases, and the junction held 0 bases outside the gene matches. CDR1 and CDR2 from the germline V gene are PRHDT and FYEKMQ (reference sequence). The CDR3 totals 14 residues. The CDR3 region has the DNA TGTGCCAGCAGCTTAGGACTAGCGGGAGATACGCAGTATTTT. Protein product: CASSLGLAGDTQYF.

The chain recombines TRBV6-5 with TRBJ1-2; TRBD1 matches at 11 bases. Germline V gene lookup returns CDR1 MNHEY and CDR2 SVGAGI. V shed 7 bases and J 4 bases; nucleotides not matched to a gene: 8. The CDR3 runs to 15 residues. Written as DNA, the CDR3 is TGTGCCAGCACTTTAGCCGGGACAGGGGGCTATGGCTACACCTTC. It codes for CASTLAGTGGYGYTF.

This clone was found a few times. The rearrangement links TRBV29-1 to TRBJ1-2; no definite D call. Germline CDR1 reads SQVTM; CDR2 reads ANQGSEA. The ends were cut back, 0 bases at V and 5 bases at J, with 4 bases in the middle. The CDR3 is 11 amino acids. In DNA, the CDR3 is TGCAGCGTTGAAGACCCTTATGGCTACACCTTC. It codes for CSVEDPYGYTF.

This chain connects TRBV5-1 to TRBJ2-1, with 15 bases aligning to TRBD2. The CDR3 is 17 amino acids. Germline CDR1 and CDR2: SGHRS and YFSETQ. With 0 bases clipped from V and 7 bases from J, the junction kept 5 bases outside the gene matches. The DNA for the CDR3 is TGCGCCAGCAGCTTGGCCCGGACTAGCGGGAGGGGGAATGAGCAGTTCTTC. This encodes CASSLARTSGRGNEQFF.

This chain uses TRBV7-8 with TRBJ2-1; 9 nucleotides match TRBD2. V was pared by 1 base and J by 11 bases, with 6 bases of the junction left unmatched. CDR3 length: 14 residues. Germline assignment: CDR1 SGHVS and CDR2 FQNEAQ. CDR3 residues: CASSLGWTSVKQFF. The CDR3, as DNA: TGTGCCAGCAGCTTAGGGTGGACTAGCGTGAAGCAGTTCTTC.

J is TRBJ2-7 and V is TRBV5-6; TRBD2 matches 10 bases. CDR1 SGHDT and CDR2 YYEEEE come from the germline V gene. The ends lost 4 bases at V and 3 bases at J; junction bases unmatched: 7. The CDR3 is made up of 15 amino acids. CDR3 region: CASSRRASGSYEQYF. As DNA, the CDR3 is TGTGCCAGCAGCCGCCGGGCTAGCGGGAGCTACGAGCAGTACTTC.

The chain carries TRBV3-1 (or the pseudogene TRBV3-2) and TRBJ2-1, with D possibly TRBD2 on 5 matching bases. CDR3 length: 15 residues. Germline CDR1 is LGHDT and CDR2 is YNNKEL (reference sequence). Trimming removed 4 bases at V and 5 bases at J, with 15 bases between. CDR3 region: CASSRRVSGDNEQFF. The CDR3 nucleotides read TGTGCCAGCAGCCGTAGGGTGTCCGGGGACAATGAGCAGTTCTTC.

The chain uses TRBV24-1 and TRBJ2-6, with D possibly matching TRBD2 (6 bases). The germline V gene encodes CDR1 KGHDR and CDR2 SFDVKD. This CDR3 has 14 amino acids. V lost 12 bases, J lost 1 base, and 12 bases lay in between. CDR3 amino acids: CAAGRRSGANVLTF. The DNA for the CDR3 is TGTGCCGCGGGAAGACGTTCTGGGGCCAACGTCCTGACTTTC.

This chain links TRBV18 with TRBJ2-7; 12 positions match TRBD2. Germline V CDR1 and CDR2: KGHSH, LQKENI. Germline trimming cut 3 bases from V and 7 bases from J; bases unmatched to any gene: 7. The CDR3 is made up of 15 amino acids. CDR3 region: CASSPSTSGGEEQYF. In nucleotides, the CDR3 is TGTGCCAGCTCACCCTCGACTAGCGGGGGAGAAGAGCAGTACTTC.

This CDR3 reads CASSLSGGASYNEQFF. CDR3 in DNA: TGCGCCAGCAGCTTAAGCGGGGGGGCCTCCTACAATGAGCAGTTCTTC. The chain couples TRBV5-1 to TRBJ2-1; 10 nucleotides match TRBD2. CDR1 is SGHRS and CDR2 is YFSETQ in the germline V gene. The CDR3 is 16 amino acids. Losses at the gene ends were 2 bases for V and 0 bases for J; bases not matched to a gene: 2.

The V call is TRBV4-2, the J call TRBJ1-2; the D gene is possibly TRBD1 (5 bases). Germline CDR1 is LGHNA and CDR2 is YNFKEQ. The CDR3 totals 13 residues. V gave up 1 base and J gave up 7 bases, with 10 bases separating them. The CDR3 nucleotides are TGTGCCAGCAGCCAAGGACAGTCTCCTGGCTACACCTTC. This encodes CASSQGQSPGYTF.

The chain uses TRBV7-3 and TRBJ2-2, with D unclear. The CDR3 length is 16 residues. The V and J ends lost 1 base and 0 bases respectively, with 9 bases between them. Germline V gene lookup returns CDR1 SGHTA and CDR2 FQGTGA. The CDR3 sequence is CASSLSYRANTGELFF. CDR3 DNA sequence: TGTGCCAGCAGCTTAAGTTACCGGGCGAACACCGGGGAGCTGTTTTTT. Filled out from reference TRBV7-3 and TRBJ2-2, the complete variable domain reads GAGVSQTPSNKVTEKGKYVELRCDPISGHTALYWYRQSLGQGPEFLIYFQGTGAADDSGLPNDRFFAVRPEGSVSTLKIQRTERGDSAVYLCASSLSYRANTGELFFGEGSRLTVL.

The chain joins TRBV11-3 to TRBJ2-2; D might be TRBD2 (6 bases). The CDR3 consists of 18 residues. V was shortened by 1 base and J by 2 bases, with 17 bases between the two germline ends. Germline V gene data show CDR1 as SGHNT and CDR2 as YENEEA. CDR3 in amino acids: CASSLGVLGGPNTGELFF. The CDR3 DNA follows: TGTGCCAGCAGCTTAGGAGTCTTGGGGGGACCAAACACCGGGGAGCTGTTTTTT.

The chain has TRBV6-2 or TRBV6-3 and TRBJ1-6, with TRBD1 matching over 10 bases. V was clipped by 4 bases and J by 9 bases; unmatched bases: 9. The CDR3 runs to 16 residues. Looked up from germline, CDR1 is MNHEY and CDR2 is SVGEGT. The CDR3 coding sequence is TGTGCCAGCAGTTTTCCTCCCGGGACAGGGGTTTCACCCCTCCACTTT. It codes for CASSFPPGTGVSPLHF.

This clone occurred once. This sequence joins TRBV12-3 or TRBV12-4 and TRBJ2-5; the match to TRBD1 covers 7 bases. The CDR3 runs to 13 residues. With 6 bases clipped from V and 1 base from J, the junction kept 2 bases outside the gene matches. Written as DNA, the CDR3 is TGTGCCAGCAGCGACAGGGCCCAAGAGACCCAGTACTTC. As protein: CASSDRAQETQYF.

The V call is TRBV27, the J call TRBJ2-5; maybe TRBD2 (5 bases). The germline V gene encodes CDR1 MNHEY and CDR2 SMNVEV (reference sequence). The CDR3 consists of 13 residues. V was trimmed by 3 bases and J by 5 bases, leaving 10 bases between them. CDR3 sequence (DNA): TGTGCCAGCAGTTTTCAGCGGAGGGAGACCCAGTACTTC. Its translation: CASSFQRRETQYF.

V gene TRBV7-3 combines with J gene TRBJ2-7, with TRBD2 matching 7 bases. CDR1 and CDR2 from the germline V gene are SGHTA and FQGTGA. J was trimmed by 1 base and V by 2 bases; bases with no gene match: 5. The length of the CDR3 is 15 residues. CDR3 sequence (DNA): TGTGCCAGCAGCTTAGCGGGGGACCCATCCTACGAGCAGTACTTC. Encoded protein: CASSLAGDPSYEQYF. The variable domain in full, completed from reference TRBV7-3 and TRBJ2-7, reads GAGVSQTPSNKVTEKGKYVELRCDPISGHTALYWYRQSLGQGPEFLIYFQGTGAADDSGLPNDRFFAVRPEGSVSTLKIQRTERGDSAVYLCASSLAGDPSYEQYFGPGTRLTVT.

J is TRBJ1-6 and V is TRBV24-1; possibly TRBD1 for D (5 bases). This CDR3 is built from 18 residues. Germline values: CDR1 KGHDR, CDR2 SFDVKD. Trimming removed 1 base at V and 7 bases at J, with 19 bases between. Here the CDR3 DNA reads TGTGCCACCAGTGATTTTAGGGAGGAAGGGGCATGGAATTCACCCCTCCACTTT. Its translation is CATSDFREEGAWNSPLHF.